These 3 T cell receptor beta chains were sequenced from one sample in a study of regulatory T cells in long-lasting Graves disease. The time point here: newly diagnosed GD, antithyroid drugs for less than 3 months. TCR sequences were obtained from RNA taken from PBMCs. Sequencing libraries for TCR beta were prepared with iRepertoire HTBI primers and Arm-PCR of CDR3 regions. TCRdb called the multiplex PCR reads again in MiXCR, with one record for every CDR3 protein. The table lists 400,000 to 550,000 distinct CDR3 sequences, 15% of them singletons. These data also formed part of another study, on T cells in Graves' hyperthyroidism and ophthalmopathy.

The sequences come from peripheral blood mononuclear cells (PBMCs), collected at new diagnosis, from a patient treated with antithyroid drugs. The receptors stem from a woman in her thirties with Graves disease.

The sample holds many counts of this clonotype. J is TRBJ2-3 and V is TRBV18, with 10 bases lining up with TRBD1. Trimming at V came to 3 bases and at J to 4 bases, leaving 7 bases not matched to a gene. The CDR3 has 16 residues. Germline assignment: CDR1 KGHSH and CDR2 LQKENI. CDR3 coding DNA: TGTGCCAGCTCACCCATCTCCGGGACAGGGGCAGATACGCAGTATTTT. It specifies CASSPISGTGADTQYF.

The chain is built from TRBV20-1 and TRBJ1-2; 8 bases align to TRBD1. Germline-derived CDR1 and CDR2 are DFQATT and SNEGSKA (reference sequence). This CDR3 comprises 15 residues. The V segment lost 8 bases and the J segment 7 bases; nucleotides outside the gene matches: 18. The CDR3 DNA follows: TGCAGTACCGACCCCCCTGGGCAGGGGGCATCTGGCTACACCTTC. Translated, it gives CSTDPPGQGASGYTF.

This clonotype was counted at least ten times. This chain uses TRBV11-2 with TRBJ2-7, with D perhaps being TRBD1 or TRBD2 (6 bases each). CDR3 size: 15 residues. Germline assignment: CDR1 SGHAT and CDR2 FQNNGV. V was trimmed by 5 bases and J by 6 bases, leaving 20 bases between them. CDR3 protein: CASSLGGGRESEQYF. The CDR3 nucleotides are TGTGCCAGCAGCCTCGGAGGGGGGCGGGAAAGCGAGCAGTACTTC. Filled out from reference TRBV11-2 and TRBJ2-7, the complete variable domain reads EAGVAQSPRYKIIEKRQSVAFWCNPISGHATLYWYQQILGQGPKLLIQFQNNGVVDDSQLPKDRFSAERLKGVDSTLKIQPAKLEDSAVYLCASSLGGGRESEQYFGPGTRLTVT.